The 28 T cell receptor beta chains in this list originate from one sample, sequenced in a study of T cell responses to AZD1222 COVID-19 vaccine. This table comes from immunoSEQ multiplex PCR, and its TCRdb copy is limited to in-frame clones, with some not included. The sample holds 120,000 to 150,000 clones, less than 95% seen once. The source was peripheral blood, collected on day 0 of AZD1222 vaccination. Source of these receptors: an adult in good health.

The chain uses TRBV14 and TRBJ2-1, with D perhaps matching TRBD2 (6 bases). Trimming cost V 0 bases and J 4 bases, with 19 bases left between them. Germline CDR1 and CDR2: SGHDN and FVKESK. CDR3 length: 18 amino acids. CDR3 sequence reads: CASSQDSGRSLHYNEQFF. The CDR3 nucleotides read TGTGCCAGCAGCCAAGATAGCGGACGCTCTCTGCATTACAATGAGCAGTTCTTC.

The CDR3 region has the DNA TGTGCCAGCAGCGTGCAAGGTGGCAATCAGCCCCAGCATTTT. Translating gives CASSVQGGNQPQHF. The V call is TRBV9, the J call TRBJ1-5; unclear D gene. The CDR3 has 14 residues. V was trimmed by 2 bases and J by 2 bases, leaving 8 bases between them. Germline assignment: CDR1 SGDLS and CDR2 YYNGEE.

This chain connects TRBV2 to TRBJ1-2; 8 positions match TRBD1. Per germline, CDR1 SNHLY and CDR2 FYNNEI. Trimming took 4 bases from V and 4 from J; bases not matched to a gene: 5. CDR3 length equals 14 residues. The CDR3 DNA is TGTGCCAGCAGTGGACCAGGACAGGGCTATGGCTACACCTTC. Translated: CASSGPGQGYGYTF.

This clone was counted a few times. In DNA, the CDR3 is TGTGCCAGCAGCGCACAGGGGGCTACCTACGAGCAGTACTTC. This gives the protein CASSAQGATYEQYF. The chain links TRBV2 to TRBJ2-7; 9 nucleotides match TRBD1. Germline assignment: CDR1 SNHLY and CDR2 FYNNEI. The junction had 5 bases not matched to a gene; V was cut back by 6 bases and J by 2 bases. This CDR3 is built from 14 residues.

The rearrangement links TRBV7-9 to TRBJ1-3; D gene uncertain. The CDR3 spans 16 residues. With 3 bases removed from V and 0 bases from J, the gap between germline ends came to 12 bases. Per the germline V gene, CDR1 is SEHNR and CDR2 is FQNEAQ (reference sequence). CDR3 nucleotide sequence: TGTGCCAGCAGCTTTGGAAGCCTACCCTCTGGAAACACCATATATTTT. Translation: CASSFGSLPSGNTIYF.

This sequence joins TRBV18 and TRBJ1-1; D is unclear. Germline-derived CDR1 and CDR2 are KGHSH and LQKENI. The V and J ends lost 7 bases and 1 base respectively, with 10 bases between them. This CDR3 is built from 13 residues. The CDR3 reads CASLSSGNTEAFF. The CDR3 DNA reads TGTGCCAGCTTGTCCTCCGGGAACACTGAAGCTTTCTTT.

This clone was picked up one time. The rearrangement uses TRBV9 and TRBJ2-7; 12 nucleotides line up with TRBD2. This CDR3 comprises 18 residues. Per germline, CDR1 SGDLS and CDR2 YYNGEE. V was clipped by 4 bases and J by 6 bases; unmatched bases: 17. The CDR3 spells CASSPGLAGPLIPSEQYF. The DNA for the CDR3 is TGTGCCAGCAGCCCGGGACTAGCGGGTCCCCTAATTCCTTCCGAGCAGTACTTC. The variable domain in full, with the rest retrieved from reference TRBV9 and TRBJ2-7, is DSGVTQTPKHLITATGQRVTLRCSPRSGDLSVYWYQQSLDQGLQFLIQYYNGEERAKGNILERFSAQQFPDLHSELNLSSLELGDSALYFCASSPGLAGPLIPSEQYFGPGTRLTVT.

The chain is built from TRBV6-5 and TRBJ1-5, with D maybe TRBD1 (6 bases). Germline V CDR1 and CDR2: MNHEY, SVGAGI. V lost 6 bases and J lost 2, with 14 bases in between. The CDR3 extends over 15 amino acids. This CDR3 is CASSPTGAGNQPQHF. CDR3 nucleotides: TGTGCCAGCAGCCCAACGGGGGCGGGCAATCAGCCCCAGCATTTT.

This chain connects TRBV3-1 (or the pseudogene TRBV3-2) to TRBJ1-2; no definite D call. V lost 1 base and J lost 3, with 12 bases in between. The CDR3 is made up of 15 amino acids. Germline V gene data show CDR1 as LGHDT and CDR2 as YNNKEL (reference sequence). In DNA, the CDR3 is TGTGCCAGCAGCCAAGGTCGGCAAAACTACTATGGCTACACCTTC. The encoded protein is CASSQGRQNYYGYTF.

The J gene is TRBJ1-2, the V gene TRBV19, with D hard to call. The CDR3 has 14 residues. Germline CDR1 is LNHDA and CDR2 is SQIVND (reference sequence). Trimming removed 1 base at V and 3 bases at J, with 9 bases between. The chain's CDR3 is CASSIVPRDYGYTF. For the CDR3, the DNA is TGTGCCAGTAGTATAGTCCCCCGTGACTATGGCTACACCTTC.

The chain joins TRBV6-5 to TRBJ1-4; no definite D call. The CDR3 length is 11 residues. The germline CDR1 and CDR2 sequences are MNHEY and SVGAGI. Trimming left V 6 bases short and J 13 bases short, with 12 bases between. CDR3 nucleotide sequence: TGTGCCAGCAGGGATCCCCGGGGACTGTTTTTT. Amino acid sequence: CASRDPRGLFF.

The gene calls are TRBV12-3 or TRBV12-4 and TRBJ1-2; D unclear. The CDR3 length is 12 residues. Between the trimmed V and J ends, which lost 2 bases and 3 bases, there was a span of 4 bases. This CDR3 reads CASSLTYYGYTF. CDR3 bases: TGTGCCAGCAGTTTAACGTACTATGGCTACACCTTC.

This clone was seen a single time. Relative to the germline gene, one junction end is altered; a read error may explain this. The CDR3 spells CASSSPHRTSGGPHF. CDR3 coding DNA: TGTGCCAGCAGCTCGCCCCATAGAACTAGCGGGGGCCCGCACTTC. V gene TRBV6-2 or TRBV6-3 combines with J gene TRBJ2-7; 11 positions agree with TRBD2. The CDR3 is 15 residues long. CDR1 MNHEY and CDR2 SVGEGT come from the germline V gene.

This chain joins TRBV5-4 and TRBJ1-6, with D uncertain. Trimming took off 2 bases at V and 0 bases at J, with 15 bases between the two ends. CDR3 length equals 18 residues. Germline CDR1 SGHNT, CDR2 YYREEE (reference sequence). CDR3 sequence reads: CASSLRSSPSSYNSPLHF. In DNA form, the CDR3 reads TGTGCCAGCAGCTTAAGGTCAAGCCCCAGCTCCTATAATTCACCCCTCCACTTT. The whole variable domain, remainder taken from reference TRBV5-4 and TRBJ1-6, is ETGVTQSPTHLIKTRGQQVTLRCSSQSGHNTVSWYQQALGQGPQFIFQYYREEENGRGNFPPRFSGLQFPNYSSELNVNALELDDSALYLCASSLRSSPSSYNSPLHFGNGTRLTVT.

In this sample, this clone turned up a few times. J is TRBJ1-5 and V is TRBV15, with 9 bases fitting TRBD1. Looked up from germline, CDR1 is LNHNV and CDR2 is YYDKDF (reference sequence). With V trimmed by 7 bases and J by 4 bases, 5 bases remained unmatched. The CDR3 sequence is 14 residues long. The CDR3 is CATNLGQGNQPQHF. The CDR3 DNA reads as TGTGCCACCAACCTGGGACAGGGTAATCAGCCCCAGCATTTT.

This rearrangement joins TRBV4-2 to TRBJ1-6; D gene unclear. This CDR3 comprises 16 residues. Trimming left V 0 bases short and J 7 bases short, with 13 bases between. Germline CDR1 LGHNA, CDR2 YNFKEQ. This chain's CDR3 is CASSQDQWTENSPLHF. The CDR3 DNA is TGTGCCAGCAGCCAAGATCAATGGACGGAAAATTCACCCCTCCACTTT.

The chain carries TRBV7-9 and TRBJ2-1, with D possibly matching TRBD2 (5 bases). The germline CDR1 and CDR2 sequences are SEHNR and FQNEAQ (reference sequence). Trimming removed 6 bases at V and 6 bases at J, with 18 bases between. This CDR3 has 15 amino acids. CDR3 sequence: CASSPPRLASNEQFF. CDR3 in DNA: TGTGCCAGCAGTCCCCCCCGGCTAGCTTCCAATGAGCAGTTCTTC.

The V call is TRBV5-4, the J call TRBJ2-3, with D unclear. The V and J ends lost 4 bases and 0 bases respectively, with 9 bases between them. Germline V gene lookup returns CDR1 SGHNT and CDR2 YYREEE (reference sequence). The CDR3 covers 14 residues. The DNA of the CDR3 is TGTGCCAGCAGCACTCCGACAAGCACAGATACGCAGTATTTT. As protein: CASSTPTSTDTQYF.

This clone was detected once. The CDR3 protein is CSVIALLYGYTF. CDR3 sequence (DNA): TGCAGCGTTATCGCCCTCCTCTATGGCTACACCTTC. V and J are TRBV29-1 and TRBJ1-2, with D uncertain. Trimming cost V 5 bases and J 4 bases, with 11 bases left between them. CDR3 length equals 12 residues. CDR1 and CDR2 (germline): SQVTM, ANQGSEA.

V gene TRBV19 combines with J gene TRBJ2-1; 8 positions match TRBD2. The germline gives CDR1 LNHDA, CDR2 SQIVND (reference sequence). V lost 1 base and J lost 10; bases outside the gene matches: 9. This CDR3 has 15 residues. In DNA, the CDR3 is TGTGCCAGTAGTATAGTGGCTAGCGGGTACGGGGAGCAGTTCTTC. It is translated as CASSIVASGYGEQFF.

The chain employs TRBV6-4 and TRBJ2-4, with TRBD2 as a possible D gene (6 bases). CDR1 and CDR2 (germline): MRHNA, SNTAGT. Between the trimmed V and J ends, which lost 6 bases and 0 bases, there was a span of 21 bases. The CDR3 spans 18 residues. The CDR3 here is CASRGSGDVGVAKNIQYF. The CDR3 DNA reads TGTGCCAGCAGGGGTAGCGGAGACGTGGGGGTAGCCAAAAACATTCAGTACTTC.

The chain has TRBV5-6 and TRBJ1-5; possibly TRBD1 for D (6 bases). V was clipped by 4 bases and J by 0 bases, with 17 bases between them. The CDR3 totals 17 residues. Germline loops: CDR1 SGHDT, CDR2 YYEEEE. CDR3 in amino acids: CASSRGTLKYSNQPQHF. DNA of the CDR3: TGTGCCAGCAGCCGAGGGACATTGAAATATAGCAATCAGCCCCAGCATTTT.

The chain uses TRBV14 and TRBJ2-7; 7 bases map to TRBD1. Looked up from germline, CDR1 is SGHDN and CDR2 is FVKESK. The CDR3 is 16 amino acids. Unmatched junction bases numbered 14, after V lost 2 bases and J lost 7 bases. CDR3 DNA sequence: TGTGCCAGCAGCCAATCCTTAAGGGGGCTGATGAGAGAGCAGTACTTC. Amino acid sequence: CASSQSLRGLMREQYF. Based on the CDR3 plus reference TRBV14 and TRBJ2-7, the full variable domain is EAGVTQFPSHSVIEKGQTVTLRCDPISGHDNLYWYRRVMGKEIKFLLHFVKESKQDESGMPNNRFLAERTGGTYSTLKVQPAELEDSGVYFCASSQSLRGLMREQYFGPGTRLTVT.

Here the CDR3 reads CASSQSGGWPQNIQYF. The CDR3 DNA follows: TGTGCCAGCAGCCAGAGTGGGGGGTGGCCGCAAAACATTCAGTACTTC. This sequence joins TRBV7-9 and TRBJ2-4; possible D gene TRBD2, 6 bases. The germline V gene encodes CDR1 SEHNR and CDR2 FQNEAQ (reference sequence). V lost 5 bases and J lost 5, with 19 bases in between. This CDR3 has 16 amino acids.

V gene TRBV9 combines with J gene TRBJ2-1; D is undetermined. The CDR3 sequence is 13 residues long. Germline CDR1 is SGDLS and CDR2 is YYNGEE. V gave up 3 bases and J gave up 12 bases, with 16 bases separating them. The CDR3 sequence is CASSASQVSWQFF. The CDR3 DNA is TGTGCCAGCAGCGCCTCCCAAGTAAGTTGGCAGTTCTTC. The variable domain in full, with the rest retrieved from reference TRBV9 and TRBJ2-1, is DSGVTQTPKHLITATGQRVTLRCSPRSGDLSVYWYQQSLDQGLQFLIQYYNGEERAKGNILERFSAQQFPDLHSELNLSSLELGDSALYFCASSASQVSWQFFGPGTRLTVL.

The rearrangement uses TRBV5-1 and TRBJ2-1; D is possibly TRBD2 (6 bases). Germline V gene sequence: CDR1 SGHRS, CDR2 YFSETQ. Trimming left V 0 bases short and J 6 bases short, with 19 bases between. The CDR3 has 17 residues. The CDR3 loop is CASSLVPFGGVGNEQFF. The CDR3 coding sequence is TGCGCCAGCAGCTTGGTCCCTTTCGGGGGAGTCGGCAATGAGCAGTTCTTC.

The chain carries TRBV5-1 and TRBJ2-7; TRBD1 agrees at 9 bases. With V trimmed by 5 bases and J by 4 bases, 7 bases remained unmatched. This CDR3 has 14 amino acids. CDR1 is SGHRS and CDR2 is YFSETQ in the germline V gene. Here the CDR3 reads CASRVGTGHYEQYF. CDR3 nucleotide sequence: TGCGCCAGCAGAGTCGGGACAGGGCATTACGAGCAGTACTTC.

The V gene is TRBV4-3, the J gene TRBJ2-3; TRBD2 matches 8 bases. CDR3 length equals 16 residues. Unmatched junction bases numbered 6, after V lost 1 base and J lost 3 bases. Germline CDR1 is LGHNA and CDR2 is YSLEER. In nucleotides, the CDR3 is TGCGCCAGCAGCCAAGTCGGCGGGGGGATTACAGATACGCAGTATTTT. Translation: CASSQVGGGITDTQYF.